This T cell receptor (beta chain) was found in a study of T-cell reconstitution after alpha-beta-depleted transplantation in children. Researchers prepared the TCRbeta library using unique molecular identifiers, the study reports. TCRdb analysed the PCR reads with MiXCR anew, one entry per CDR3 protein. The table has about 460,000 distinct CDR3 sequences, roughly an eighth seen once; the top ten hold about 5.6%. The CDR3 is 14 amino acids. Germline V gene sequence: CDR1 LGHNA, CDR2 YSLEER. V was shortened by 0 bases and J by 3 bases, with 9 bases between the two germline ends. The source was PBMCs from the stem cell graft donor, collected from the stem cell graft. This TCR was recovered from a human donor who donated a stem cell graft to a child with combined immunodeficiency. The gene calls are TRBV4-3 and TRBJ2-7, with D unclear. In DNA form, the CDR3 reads TGCGCCAGCAGCCAAGAGGCCTTTGACTACGAGCAGTACTTC. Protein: CASSQEAFDYEQYF.